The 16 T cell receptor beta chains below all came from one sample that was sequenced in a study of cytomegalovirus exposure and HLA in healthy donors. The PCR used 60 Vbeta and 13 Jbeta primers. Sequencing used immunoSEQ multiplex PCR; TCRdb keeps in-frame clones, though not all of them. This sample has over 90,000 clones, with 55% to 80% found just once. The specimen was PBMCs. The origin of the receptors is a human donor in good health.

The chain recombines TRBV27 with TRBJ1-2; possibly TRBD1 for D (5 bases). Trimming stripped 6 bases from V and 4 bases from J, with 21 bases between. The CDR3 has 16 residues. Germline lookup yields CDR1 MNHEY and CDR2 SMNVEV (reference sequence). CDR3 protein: CASSGGWGGRFYGYTF. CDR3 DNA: TGTGCCAGCAGCGGGGGGTGGGGGGGACGCTTCTATGGCTACACCTTC.

In DNA, the CDR3 is TGTGCCAGCAGTTGGACAGGAGACAATGAGCAGTTCTTC. This encodes CASSWTGDNEQFF. The V and J genes are TRBV27 and TRBJ2-1, with TRBD1 matching over 7 bases. Germline V CDR1 and CDR2: MNHEY, SMNVEV (reference sequence). This CDR3 comprises 13 residues. The V segment lost 4 bases and the J segment 5 bases; nucleotides outside the gene matches: 2.

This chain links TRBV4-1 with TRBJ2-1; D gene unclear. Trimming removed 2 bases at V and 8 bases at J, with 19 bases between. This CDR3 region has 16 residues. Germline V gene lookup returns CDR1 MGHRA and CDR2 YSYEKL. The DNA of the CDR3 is TGCGCCAGCAGCCAACTCGACCGCCCCGGGTCTGATGAGCAGTTCTTC. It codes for CASSQLDRPGSDEQFF.

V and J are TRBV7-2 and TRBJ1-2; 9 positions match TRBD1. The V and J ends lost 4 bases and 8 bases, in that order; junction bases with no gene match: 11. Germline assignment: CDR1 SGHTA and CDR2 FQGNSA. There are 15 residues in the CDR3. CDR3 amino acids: CASSSTPGTGIGYTF. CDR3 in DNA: TGTGCCAGCAGCTCCACCCCCGGGACAGGGATCGGCTACACCTTC.

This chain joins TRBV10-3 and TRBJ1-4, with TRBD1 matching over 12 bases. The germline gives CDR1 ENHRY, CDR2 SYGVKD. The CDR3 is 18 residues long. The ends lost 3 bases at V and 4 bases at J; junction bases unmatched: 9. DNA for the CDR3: TGTGCCATCAGTGACACCGGGACAGGGGGCTTGGGTAATGAAAAACTGTTTTTT. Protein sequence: CAISDTGTGGLGNEKLFF.

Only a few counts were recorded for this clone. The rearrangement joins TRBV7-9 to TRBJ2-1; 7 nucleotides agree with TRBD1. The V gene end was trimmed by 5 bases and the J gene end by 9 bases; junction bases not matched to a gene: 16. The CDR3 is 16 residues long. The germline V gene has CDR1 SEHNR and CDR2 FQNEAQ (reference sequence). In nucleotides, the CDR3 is TGTGCCAGCAGCCTGAGAGGCAGGGGGTCAACGGGTGAGCAGTTCTTC. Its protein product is CASSLRGRGSTGEQFF. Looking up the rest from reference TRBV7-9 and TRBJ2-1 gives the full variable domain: DTGVSQNPRHKITKRGQNVTFRCDPISEHNRLYWYRQTLGQGPEFLTYFQNEAQLEKSRLLSDRFSAERPKGSFSTLEIQRTEQGDSAMYLCASSLRGRGSTGEQFFGPGTRLTVL.

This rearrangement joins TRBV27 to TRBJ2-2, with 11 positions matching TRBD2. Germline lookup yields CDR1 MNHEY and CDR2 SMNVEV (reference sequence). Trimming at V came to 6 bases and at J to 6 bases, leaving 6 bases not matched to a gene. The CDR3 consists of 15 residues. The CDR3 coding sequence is TGTGCCAGCAGCACTAGCGGGAGTTTCTCCGGGGAGCTGTTTTTT. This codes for CASSTSGSFSGELFF.

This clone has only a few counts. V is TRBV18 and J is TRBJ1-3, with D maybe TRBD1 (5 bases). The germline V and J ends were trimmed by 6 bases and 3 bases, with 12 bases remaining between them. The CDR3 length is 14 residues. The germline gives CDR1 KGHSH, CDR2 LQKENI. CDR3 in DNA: TGTGCCAGCTCTGCCGATAGGGGTGGAAACACCATATATTTT. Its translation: CASSADRGGNTIYF.

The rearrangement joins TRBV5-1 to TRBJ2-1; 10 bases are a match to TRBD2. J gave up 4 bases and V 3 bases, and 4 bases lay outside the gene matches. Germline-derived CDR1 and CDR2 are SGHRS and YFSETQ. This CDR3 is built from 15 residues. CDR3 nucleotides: TGCGCCAGCAGCTCCCCTAGCGGGGGTTACAATGAGCAGTTCTTC. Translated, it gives CASSSPSGGYNEQFF.

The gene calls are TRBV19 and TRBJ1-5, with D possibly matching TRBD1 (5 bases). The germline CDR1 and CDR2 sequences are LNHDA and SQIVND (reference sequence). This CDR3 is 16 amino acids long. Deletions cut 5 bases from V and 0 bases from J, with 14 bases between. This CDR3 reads CASSPSGGISNQPQHF. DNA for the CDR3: TGTGCCAGTAGTCCCTCGGGGGGGATTAGCAATCAGCCCCAGCATTTT. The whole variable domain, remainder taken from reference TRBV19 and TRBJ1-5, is DGGITQSPKYLFRKEGQNVTLSCEQNLNHDAMYWYRQDPGQGLRLIYYSQIVNDFQKGDIAEGYSVSREKKESFPLTVTSAQKNPTAFYLCASSPSGGISNQPQHFGDGTRLSIL.

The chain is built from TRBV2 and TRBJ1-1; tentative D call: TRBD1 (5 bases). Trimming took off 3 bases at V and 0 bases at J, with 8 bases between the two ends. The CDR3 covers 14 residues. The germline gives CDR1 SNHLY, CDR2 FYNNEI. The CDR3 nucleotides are TGTGCCAGCAGTGACAGGGCCTTGAACACTGAAGCTTTCTTT. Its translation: CASSDRALNTEAFF. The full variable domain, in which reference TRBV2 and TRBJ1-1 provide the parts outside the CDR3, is EPEVTQTPSHQVTQMGQEVILRCVPISNHLYFYWYRQILGQKVEFLVSFYNNEISEKSEIFDDQFSVERPDGSNFTLKIRSTKLEDSAMYFCASSDRALNTEAFFGQGTRLTVV.

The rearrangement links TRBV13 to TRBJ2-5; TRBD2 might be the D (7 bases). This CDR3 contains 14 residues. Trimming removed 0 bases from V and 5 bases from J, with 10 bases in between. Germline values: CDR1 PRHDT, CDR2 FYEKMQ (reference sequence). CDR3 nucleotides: TGTGCCAGCAGCTTAGGGAGGGGGGGTGAGACCCAGTACTTC. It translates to CASSLGRGGETQYF.

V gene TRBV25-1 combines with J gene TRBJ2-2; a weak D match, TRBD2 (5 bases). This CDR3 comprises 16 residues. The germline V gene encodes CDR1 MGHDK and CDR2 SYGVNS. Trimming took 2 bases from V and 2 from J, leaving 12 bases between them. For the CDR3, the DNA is TGTGCCAGCAGTGAAATGGAGGACCAAAACACCGGGGAGCTGTTTTTT. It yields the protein CASSEMEDQNTGELFF.

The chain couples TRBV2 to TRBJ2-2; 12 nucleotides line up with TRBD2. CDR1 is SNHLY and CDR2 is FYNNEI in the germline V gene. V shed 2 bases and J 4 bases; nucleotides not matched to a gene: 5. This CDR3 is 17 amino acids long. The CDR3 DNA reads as TGTGCCAGCAGTGAATTCGGACTAGCGGGAATCACCGGGGAGCTGTTTTTT. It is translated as CASSEFGLAGITGELFF.

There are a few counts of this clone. The CDR3 nucleotides read TGTGCCAGCAGTTCCGCACTTGGACTAGCGGATTACAATGAGCAGTTCTTC. Amino acids: CASSSALGLADYNEQFF. The chain couples TRBV27 to TRBJ2-1, with 10 bases aligning to TRBD2. V was clipped by 4 bases and J by 4 bases; unmatched bases: 10. In germline, CDR1 is MNHEY, CDR2 SMNVEV (reference sequence). This CDR3 has 17 residues.

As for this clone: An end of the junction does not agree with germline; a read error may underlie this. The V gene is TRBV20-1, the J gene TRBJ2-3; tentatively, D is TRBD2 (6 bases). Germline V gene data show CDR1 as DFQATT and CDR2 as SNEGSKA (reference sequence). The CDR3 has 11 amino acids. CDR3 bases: TGCAGTGCTAGAGTCGGGACTGCCCCCTTTTTT. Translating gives CSARVGTAPFF.